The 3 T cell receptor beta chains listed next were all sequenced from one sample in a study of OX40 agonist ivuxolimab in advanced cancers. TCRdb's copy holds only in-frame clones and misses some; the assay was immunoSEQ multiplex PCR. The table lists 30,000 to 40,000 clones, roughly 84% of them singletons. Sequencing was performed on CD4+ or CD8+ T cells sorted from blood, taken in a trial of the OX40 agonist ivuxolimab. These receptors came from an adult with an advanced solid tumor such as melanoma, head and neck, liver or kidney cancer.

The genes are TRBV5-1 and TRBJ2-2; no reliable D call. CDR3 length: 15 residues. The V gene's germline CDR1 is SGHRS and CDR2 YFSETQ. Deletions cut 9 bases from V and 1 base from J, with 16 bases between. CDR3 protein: CATKRGAENTGELFF. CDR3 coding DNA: TGCGCCACTAAACGAGGAGCAGAGAACACCGGGGAGCTGTTTTTT.

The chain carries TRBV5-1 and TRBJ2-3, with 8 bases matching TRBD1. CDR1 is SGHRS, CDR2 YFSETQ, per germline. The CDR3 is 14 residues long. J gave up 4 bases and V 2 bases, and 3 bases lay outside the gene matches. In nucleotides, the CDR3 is TGCGCCAGCAGCTTCCAGGGGGCCGCAGATACGCAGTATTTT. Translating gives CASSFQGAADTQYF.

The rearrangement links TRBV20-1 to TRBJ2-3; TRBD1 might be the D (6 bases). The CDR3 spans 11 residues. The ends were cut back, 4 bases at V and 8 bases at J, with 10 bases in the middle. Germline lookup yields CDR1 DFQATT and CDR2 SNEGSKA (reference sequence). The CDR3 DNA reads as TGCAGTGCTACGGAAGGGGGTACGCAGTATTTT. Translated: CSATEGGTQYF.